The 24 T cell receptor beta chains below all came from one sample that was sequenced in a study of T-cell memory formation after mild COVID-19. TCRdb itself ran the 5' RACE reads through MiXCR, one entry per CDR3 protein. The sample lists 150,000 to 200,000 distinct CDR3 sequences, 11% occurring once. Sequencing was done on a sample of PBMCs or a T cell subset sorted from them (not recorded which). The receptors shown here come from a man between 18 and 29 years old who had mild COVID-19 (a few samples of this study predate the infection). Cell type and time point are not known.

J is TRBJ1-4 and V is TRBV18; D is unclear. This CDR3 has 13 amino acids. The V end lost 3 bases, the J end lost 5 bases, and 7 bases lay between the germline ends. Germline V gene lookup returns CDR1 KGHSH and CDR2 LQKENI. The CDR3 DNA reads TGTGCCAGCTCACCGGGGAGAAATGAAAAACTGTTTTTT. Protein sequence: CASSPGRNEKLFF.

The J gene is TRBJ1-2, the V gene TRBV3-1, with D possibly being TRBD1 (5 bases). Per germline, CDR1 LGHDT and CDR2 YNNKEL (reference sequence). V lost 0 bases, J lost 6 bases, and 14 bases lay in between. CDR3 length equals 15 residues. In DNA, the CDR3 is TGTGCCAGCAGCCAAGATCGGCAGCAGGGCAATGGCTACACCTTC. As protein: CASSQDRQQGNGYTF.

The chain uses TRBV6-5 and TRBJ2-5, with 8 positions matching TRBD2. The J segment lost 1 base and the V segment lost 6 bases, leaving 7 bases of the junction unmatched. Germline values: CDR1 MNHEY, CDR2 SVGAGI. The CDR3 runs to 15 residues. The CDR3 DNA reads TGTGCCAGCAGCAACCCCGCGGGGGGCCAAGAGACCCAGTACTTC. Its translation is CASSNPAGGQETQYF.

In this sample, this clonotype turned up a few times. CDR3 region: CATSRPGTGQDYGYTF. For the CDR3, the DNA is TGTGCCACCAGCAGACCTGGGACAGGGCAGGACTATGGCTACACCTTC. The chain uses TRBV15 and TRBJ1-2, with 9 nucleotides matching TRBD1. The J segment lost 3 bases and the V segment lost 2 bases, leaving 7 bases of the junction unmatched. The CDR3 sequence is 16 residues long. Germline values: CDR1 LNHNV, CDR2 YYDKDF (reference sequence).

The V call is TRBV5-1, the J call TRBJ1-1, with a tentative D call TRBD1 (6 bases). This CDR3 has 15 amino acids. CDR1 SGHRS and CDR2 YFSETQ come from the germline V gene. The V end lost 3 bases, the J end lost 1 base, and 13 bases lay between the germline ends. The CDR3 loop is CASSSQSQGNTEAFF. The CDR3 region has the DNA TGCGCCAGCAGCTCACAATCACAGGGGAACACTGAAGCTTTCTTT.

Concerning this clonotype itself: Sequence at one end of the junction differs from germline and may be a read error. CDR3 sequence reads: CASSLPYGGIVFW. CDR3 DNA: TGTGCCAGCAGCTTACCGTATGGGGGAATTGTTTTTTGG. V and J are TRBV5-6 and TRBJ1-4; a weak D match, TRBD1 (5 bases). CDR1 and CDR2 (germline): SGHDT, YYEEEE. The CDR3 is 13 residues long.

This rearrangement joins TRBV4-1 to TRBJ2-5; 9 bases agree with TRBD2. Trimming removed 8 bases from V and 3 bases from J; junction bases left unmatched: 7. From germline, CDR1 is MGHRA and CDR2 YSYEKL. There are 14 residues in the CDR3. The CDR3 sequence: CASRPRLAEETQYF. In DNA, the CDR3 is TGCGCCAGCCGACCGAGACTAGCGGAAGAGACCCAGTACTTC.

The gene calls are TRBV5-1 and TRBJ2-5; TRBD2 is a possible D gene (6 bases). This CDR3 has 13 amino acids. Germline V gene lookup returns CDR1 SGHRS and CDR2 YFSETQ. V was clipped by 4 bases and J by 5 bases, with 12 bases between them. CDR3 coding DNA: TGCGCCAGCAGCACGGACTACAGGGAGACCCAGTACTTC. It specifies CASSTDYRETQYF.

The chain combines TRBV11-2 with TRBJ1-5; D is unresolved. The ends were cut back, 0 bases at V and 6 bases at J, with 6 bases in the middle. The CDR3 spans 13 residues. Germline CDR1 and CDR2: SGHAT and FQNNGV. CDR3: CASSLERSQPQHF. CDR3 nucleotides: TGTGCCAGCAGCTTAGAGAGGAGTCAGCCCCAGCATTTT.

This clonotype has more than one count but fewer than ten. This CDR3 is CASSTPGRRINEKLFF. The CDR3 region has the DNA TGTGCCAGCAGCACACCGGGACGCAGGATTAATGAAAAACTGTTTTTT. The chain joins TRBV21-1 to TRBJ1-4; the D call of TRBD1 is as the table states it, not checked on the DNA. TRBV21-1 is a known pseudogene. CDR3 length: 16 amino acids.

CDR3 loop: CASSLGSSGGGDGYTF. The CDR3 region has the DNA TGTGCCAGCAGCTTAGGTTCCTCGGGGGGGGGCGATGGCTACACCTTC. V gene TRBV7-6 combines with J gene TRBJ1-2; D might be TRBD1 (6 bases). V was cut by 1 base and J by 6 bases, with 18 bases left in between. Per germline, CDR1 SGHVS and CDR2 FNYEAQ. CDR3 size: 16 residues.

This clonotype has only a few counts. CDR3 nucleotide sequence: TGTGCCAGTACAAACTCCTACAATGAGCAGTTCTTC. This translates into CASTNSYNEQFF. V gene TRBV19 combines with J gene TRBJ2-1, with no clear D. Germline assignment: CDR1 LNHDA and CDR2 SQIVND (reference sequence). CDR3 size: 12 residues. V was cut by 7 bases and J by 0 bases, with 4 bases left in between.

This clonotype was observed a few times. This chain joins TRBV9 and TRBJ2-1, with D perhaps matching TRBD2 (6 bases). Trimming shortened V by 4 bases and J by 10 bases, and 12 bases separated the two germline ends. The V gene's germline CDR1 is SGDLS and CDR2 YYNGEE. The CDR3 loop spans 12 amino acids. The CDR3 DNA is TGTGCCAGCAGCCCCGGGACTCAAGAGCAGTTCTTC. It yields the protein CASSPGTQEQFF.

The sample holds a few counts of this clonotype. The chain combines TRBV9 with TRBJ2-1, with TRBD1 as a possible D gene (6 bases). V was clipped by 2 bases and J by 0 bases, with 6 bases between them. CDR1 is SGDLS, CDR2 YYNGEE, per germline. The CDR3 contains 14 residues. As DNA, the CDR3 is TGTGCCAGCAGCGTGGACAGCTCCTACAATGAGCAGTTCTTC. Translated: CASSVDSSYNEQFF.

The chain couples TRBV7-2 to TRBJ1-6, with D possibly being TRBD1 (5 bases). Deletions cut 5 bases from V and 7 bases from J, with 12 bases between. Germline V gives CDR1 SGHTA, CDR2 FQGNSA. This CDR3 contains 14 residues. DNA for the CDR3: TGTGCCAGCAGCACTCAGGGTTGGAATTCACCCCTCCACTTT. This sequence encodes CASSTQGWNSPLHF.

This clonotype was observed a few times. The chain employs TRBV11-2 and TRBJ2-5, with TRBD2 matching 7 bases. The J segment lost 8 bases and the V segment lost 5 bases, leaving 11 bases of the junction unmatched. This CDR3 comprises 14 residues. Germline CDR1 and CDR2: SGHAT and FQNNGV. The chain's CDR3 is CASSPGLGGSTQYF. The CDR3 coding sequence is TGTGCCAGCAGCCCTGGACTAGGAGGTTCAACCCAGTACTTC.

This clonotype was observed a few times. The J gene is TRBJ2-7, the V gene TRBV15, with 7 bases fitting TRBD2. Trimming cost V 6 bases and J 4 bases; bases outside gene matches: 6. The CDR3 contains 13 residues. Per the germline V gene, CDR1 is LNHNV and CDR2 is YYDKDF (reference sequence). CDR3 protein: CATRQEGGYEQYF. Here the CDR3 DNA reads TGTGCCACCAGACAGGAGGGAGGGTACGAGCAGTACTTC.

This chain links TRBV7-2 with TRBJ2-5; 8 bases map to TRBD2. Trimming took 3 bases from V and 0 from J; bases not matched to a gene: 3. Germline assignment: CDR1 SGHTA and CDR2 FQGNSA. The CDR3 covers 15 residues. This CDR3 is CASSFERGNQETQYF. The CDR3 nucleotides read TGTGCCAGCAGCTTCGAGCGGGGGAACCAAGAGACCCAGTACTTC.

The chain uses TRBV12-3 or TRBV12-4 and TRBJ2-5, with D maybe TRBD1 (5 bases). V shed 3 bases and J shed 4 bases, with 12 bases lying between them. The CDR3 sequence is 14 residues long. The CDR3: CASSFWTRSETQYF. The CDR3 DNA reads TGTGCCAGCAGTTTTTGGACACGATCAGAGACCCAGTACTTC.

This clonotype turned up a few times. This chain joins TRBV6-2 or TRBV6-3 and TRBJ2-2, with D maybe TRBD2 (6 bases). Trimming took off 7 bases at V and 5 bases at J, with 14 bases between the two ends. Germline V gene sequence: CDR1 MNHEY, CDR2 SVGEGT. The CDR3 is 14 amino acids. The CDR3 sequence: CASTAGTSTGELFF. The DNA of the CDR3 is TGTGCCAGCACCGCCGGGACTTCAACCGGGGAGCTGTTTTTT.

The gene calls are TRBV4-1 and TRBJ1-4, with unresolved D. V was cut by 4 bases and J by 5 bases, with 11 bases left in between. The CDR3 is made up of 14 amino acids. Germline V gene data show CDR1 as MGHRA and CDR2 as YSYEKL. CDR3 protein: CASSLLDGNEKLFF. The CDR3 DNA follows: TGCGCCAGCAGCCTTTTGGACGGGAATGAAAAACTGTTTTTT.

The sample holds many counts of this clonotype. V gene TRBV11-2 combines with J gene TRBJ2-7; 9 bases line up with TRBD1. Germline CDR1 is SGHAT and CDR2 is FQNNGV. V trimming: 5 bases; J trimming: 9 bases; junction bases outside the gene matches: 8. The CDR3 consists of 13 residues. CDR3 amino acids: CASSMGQGEGQYV. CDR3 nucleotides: TGTGCCAGCAGCATGGGACAGGGAGAAGGGCAGTACGTC.

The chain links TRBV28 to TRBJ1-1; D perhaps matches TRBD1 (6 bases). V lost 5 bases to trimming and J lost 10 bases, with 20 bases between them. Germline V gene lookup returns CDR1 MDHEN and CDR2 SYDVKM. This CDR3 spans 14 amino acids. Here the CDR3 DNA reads TGTGCCAGCAGTAGAACAGGGATAGCCTATGTAGCTTTCTTT. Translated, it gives CASSRTGIAYVAFF.

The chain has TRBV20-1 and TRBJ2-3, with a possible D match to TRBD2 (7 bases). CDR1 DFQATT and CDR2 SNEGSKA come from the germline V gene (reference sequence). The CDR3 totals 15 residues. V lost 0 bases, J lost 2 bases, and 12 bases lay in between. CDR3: CSAREAAGATDTQYF. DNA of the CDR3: TGCAGTGCTAGAGAGGCCGCGGGGGCCACAGATACGCAGTATTTT.